Shown below are 15 T cell receptor beta chains from a single sample sequenced in a study of T cells in localized non-small cell lung cancer. Profiled with immunoSEQ multiplex PCR; TCRdb holds only in-frame clones, not every one. This table holds around 40,000 clones, 75% to 90% found once. The starting material was peripheral blood, obtained before any cancer treatment. The origin of the receptors is a man between 40 and 70 years old with stage I lung adenocarcinoma.

This chain joins TRBV4-3 and TRBJ1-3, with D perhaps TRBD1 (5 bases). Germline V gene sequence: CDR1 LGHNA, CDR2 YSLEER. The CDR3 is made up of 17 amino acids. V lost 0 bases and J lost 1, with 13 bases in between. This CDR3 is CASSQDYLGTSGNTIYF. The CDR3 DNA follows: TGCGCCAGCAGCCAAGATTACCTCGGGACTTCTGGAAACACCATATATTTT.

This clone has just one count. This chain links TRBV19 with TRBJ1-5, with D possibly matching TRBD1 (6 bases). The CDR3 covers 15 residues. Germline V gene data show CDR1 as LNHDA and CDR2 as SQIVND (reference sequence). The V end was cut by 2 bases, the J end by 2 bases, with 10 bases between. The CDR3 nucleotides read TGTGCCAGTAGTATAACAGGGATCGGCAATCAGCCCCAGCATTTT. Amino acid sequence: CASSITGIGNQPQHF.

In this sample, this clone turned up once. The chain uses TRBV7-6 and TRBJ2-5, with 8 positions matching TRBD2. Trimming took 2 bases from V and 5 from J; bases not matched to a gene: 7. The germline CDR1 and CDR2 sequences are SGHVS and FNYEAQ. This CDR3 contains 15 residues. The CDR3 DNA reads TGTGCCAGCAGCTTATCTCAGACTAGCGCGGAGACCCAGTACTTC. Amino acid sequence: CASSLSQTSAETQYF.

The rearrangement uses TRBV10-2 and TRBJ2-7; D call uncertain. Trimming took 8 bases from V and 4 from J, leaving 15 bases between them. CDR1 and CDR2 (germline): WSHSY, SAAADI. This CDR3 region has 13 residues. CDR3: CASVGDTHYEQYF. The CDR3 coding sequence is TGCGCCAGCGTCGGCGACACGCATTACGAGCAGTACTTC.

The gene calls are TRBV7-9 and TRBJ2-5; the match to TRBD2 covers 8 bases. V lost 5 bases, J lost 5 bases, and 7 bases stayed unmatched. This CDR3 has 14 amino acids. Germline assignment: CDR1 SEHNR and CDR2 FQNEAQ (reference sequence). Written as DNA, the CDR3 is TGTGCCAGCAGCCAAAACGGGAGGGGGGAGACCCAGTACTTC. This sequence encodes CASSQNGRGETQYF.

This chain links TRBV28 with TRBJ2-7; 7 nucleotides line up with TRBD1. CDR1 is MDHEN and CDR2 is SYDVKM in the germline V gene. The V segment lost 6 bases and the J segment 3 bases; nucleotides outside the gene matches: 2. This CDR3 has 12 residues. DNA of the CDR3: TGTGCCAGCAGCCAGGGGGTCTACGAGCAGTACTTC. It encodes CASSQGVYEQYF.

The chain couples TRBV7-9 to TRBJ2-5; D may correspond to TRBD1 or TRBD2 (5 bases each). V was cut by 4 bases and J by 2 bases, with 11 bases left in between. Germline V gives CDR1 SEHNR, CDR2 FQNEAQ (reference sequence). This CDR3 spans 14 amino acids. CDR3 protein: CASSSGPGQETQYF. CDR3 nucleotides: TGTGCCAGCAGCTCGGGACCGGGTCAAGAGACCCAGTACTTC. Based on the CDR3 plus reference TRBV7-9 and TRBJ2-5, the full variable domain is DTGVSQNPRHKITKRGQNVTFRCDPISEHNRLYWYRQTLGQGPEFLTYFQNEAQLEKSRLLSDRFSAERPKGSFSTLEIQRTEQGDSAMYLCASSSGPGQETQYFGPGTRLLVL.

This sequence joins TRBV4-3 and TRBJ2-1; TRBD1 or TRBD2 may be the D gene (5 bases each). Trimming removed 1 base at V and 6 bases at J, with 10 bases between. The CDR3 extends over 14 amino acids. From germline, CDR1 is LGHNA and CDR2 YSLEER. The CDR3 nucleotides read TGCGCCAGCAGCCAAGGAGTGAGGGGCAATGAGCAGTTCTTC. Amino acid sequence: CASSQGVRGNEQFF.

This sequence joins TRBV28 and TRBJ1-6; D ambiguous. CDR3 length: 13 amino acids. Germline lookup yields CDR1 MDHEN and CDR2 SYDVKM. V lost 2 bases, J lost 7 bases, and 6 bases lay in between. CDR3 sequence (DNA): TGTGCCAGCAGTTTAACGGTGAATTCACCCCTCCACTTT. Protein sequence: CASSLTVNSPLHF.

This clone was recorded once. V is TRBV5-8 and J is TRBJ1-1, with TRBD1 as a possible D gene (5 bases). This CDR3 is 12 amino acids long. Per the germline V gene, CDR1 is SGHTS and CDR2 is YDEGEE. V lost 4 bases and J 5 bases, leaving 9 bases between the germline ends. CDR3 DNA: TGTGCCAGCAGCCTCGGACATACTGAAGCTTTCTTT. Protein sequence: CASSLGHTEAFF.

The chain recombines TRBV7-2 with TRBJ2-5; TRBD2 is a possible D gene (5 bases). V lost 1 base and J lost 9, with 6 bases in between. CDR1 and CDR2 from the germline V gene are SGHTA and FQGNSA. The CDR3 runs 11 residues. The CDR3 DNA reads as TGTGCCAGCAGCTTAGTCGGGGCCCAGTACTTC. It is translated as CASSLVGAQYF.

This chain's CDR3 is CASESRPTADTQYF. As DNA, the CDR3 is TGTGCCAGTGAGTCCCGGCCCACCGCAGATACGCAGTATTTT. This chain uses TRBV6-1 with TRBJ2-3; no reliable D call. With 9 bases removed from V and 4 bases from J, the gap between germline ends came to 17 bases. The CDR3 is made up of 14 amino acids. Germline CDR1 MNHNS, CDR2 SASEGT.

J is TRBJ2-3 and V is TRBV2; 9 bases are shared with TRBD1. CDR3 length: 16 amino acids. The germline V gene encodes CDR1 SNHLY and CDR2 FYNNEI. V shed 5 bases, J shed 5 bases, and the junction held 11 bases outside the gene matches. The CDR3 here is CASSPTGTGTEDTQYF. The CDR3, as DNA: TGTGCCAGCAGTCCCACCGGGACAGGGACGGAAGATACGCAGTATTTT.

This chain links TRBV28 with TRBJ2-7, with 9 bases aligning to TRBD1. Trimming cost V 5 bases and J 4 bases; bases outside gene matches: 3. The length of the CDR3 is 13 residues. Germline lookup yields CDR1 MDHEN and CDR2 SYDVKM. The CDR3 region is CASSGTGRYEQYF. CDR3 sequence (DNA): TGTGCCAGCAGTGGGACAGGGAGATACGAGCAGTACTTC. The entire variable domain, with the rest obtained from reference TRBV28 and TRBJ2-7, is as follows: DVKVTQSSRYLVKRTGEKVFLECVQDMDHENMFWYRQDPGLGLRLIYFSYDVKMKEKGDIPEGYSVSREKKERFSLILESASTNQTSMYLCASSGTGRYEQYFGPGTRLTVT.

This sequence joins TRBV7-2 and TRBJ1-3; 8 bases align to TRBD1. V lost 4 bases to trimming and J lost 1 base; unmatched junction nucleotides: 3. From germline, CDR1 is SGHTA and CDR2 FQGNSA. This CDR3 has 15 amino acids. The DNA for the CDR3 is TGTGCCAGCAGCTCGGACAGGGTGTCTGGAAACACCATATATTTT. Amino acids: CASSSDRVSGNTIYF.